Listed below are T cell receptor beta chains from one sample, sequenced in a study of neoadjuvant anti-PD-1 for oral cavity cancer. The repertoire was sequenced with immunoSEQ multiplex PCR; TCRdb's copy has only in-frame clones and lacks some. Of 7,000 to 9,000 clones listed, roughly 49% are singletons. Specimen: tumor tissue, collected before nivolumab (anti-PD-1) treatment. The receptor set was obtained from a person aged 40 to 85 with oral cavity squamous cell carcinoma. The CDR3 runs from the conserved cysteine through the conserved F or W. The order of the fields is V gene, clone size, D gene, J gene, CDR3 DNA, CDR3 protein. A D gene is named only where the DNA matches it firmly. For some rows the clone size is stated as once, few or many, or as a class when expanded; others skip it.

V gene: TRBV30; clone size: NA; D gene: NA; J gene: TRBJ2-3; CDR3 DNA: TGTGCCTGGAGTGTGCGAGCAGCGGATACGCAGTATTTT; CDR3 protein: CAWSVRAADTQYF
V gene: TRBV5-1; clone size: few; D gene: NA; J gene: TRBJ2-7; CDR3 DNA: TGCGCCAGCAGCTTATTTGCGGAGGGCGAGCAGTACTTC; CDR3 protein: CASSLFAEGEQYF
V gene: TRBV28; clone size: NA; D gene: NA; J gene: TRBJ2-4; CDR3 DNA: TGTGCCAGCAGTCTTGGGGGACCTCTAGCCAAAAACATTCAGTACTTC; CDR3 protein: CASSLGGPLAKNIQYF
V gene: TRBV5-4; clone size: NA; D gene: TRBD2; J gene: TRBJ2-1; CDR3 DNA: TGTGCTCCCGGGGGGACTAGCGGTCCCAGCTCCTACAATGAGCAGTTCTTC; CDR3 protein: CAPGGTSGPSSYNEQFF
V gene: TRBV11-2; clone size: NA; D gene: TRBD2; J gene: TRBJ2-2; CDR3 DNA: TGTGCCAGCAGCTTAACATCGACTAGCGGGACTCACGGGGAGCTGTTTTTT; CDR3 protein: CASSLTSTSGTHGELFF
V gene: TRBV29-1; clone size: NA; D gene: TRBD1; J gene: TRBJ1-2; CDR3 DNA: TGCAGCGTTGAAGATAACAGGGGGCAAGGCTACACCTTC; CDR3 protein: CSVEDNRGQGYTF
V gene: TRBV5-1; clone size: NA; D gene: NA; J gene: TRBJ1-5; CDR3 DNA: TGCGCCAGCAGCTTGGAGGGGGGTGGTCAGCCCCAGCATTTT; CDR3 protein: CASSLEGGGQPQHF
V gene: TRBV25-1; clone size: NA; D gene: NA; J gene: TRBJ2-3; CDR3 DNA: TGTGCCAGCAGTGTGGGGAGTGGGACCACAGATACGCAGTATTTT; CDR3 protein: CASSVGSGTTDTQYF
V gene: TRBV18; clone size: NA; D gene: NA; J gene: TRBJ2-5; CDR3 DNA: TGTGCCAGCTCACGTATAGATACGCACCAAGAGACCCAGTACTTC; CDR3 protein: CASSRIDTHQETQYF
V gene: TRBV4-2; clone size: NA; D gene: NA; J gene: TRBJ1-4; CDR3 DNA: TGTGCCAGCAGCCAAGATGCCGGTTTGGGAGGTGAAAAACTGTTTTTT; CDR3 protein: CASSQDAGLGGEKLFF
V gene: TRBV7-9; clone size: NA; D gene: TRBD1; J gene: TRBJ2-3; CDR3 DNA: TGTGCCAGCAGCTGGGGACAGGGGCCGTCCACAGATACGCAGTATTTT; CDR3 protein: CASSWGQGPSTDTQYF
V gene: TRBV18; clone size: medium-sized; D gene: NA; J gene: TRBJ1-5; CDR3 DNA: TGTGCCAGCTCGGACCTTAGCAATCAGCCCCAGCATTTT; CDR3 protein: CASSDLSNQPQHF
V gene: TRBV7-9; clone size: few; D gene: TRBD1; J gene: TRBJ1-5; CDR3 DNA: TGTGCCAGCAGCTTAGGAACAGGGGGCCGGCAGCCCCAGCATTTT; CDR3 protein: CASSLGTGGRQPQHF
V gene: TRBV4-2; clone size: NA; D gene: TRBD1; J gene: TRBJ2-1; CDR3 DNA: TGTGCCAGCAGCCAACGAGGGGGCGTGAGCTCCTACAATGAGCAGTTCTTC; CDR3 protein: CASSQRGGVSSYNEQFF
V gene: TRBV16; clone size: few; D gene: NA; J gene: TRBJ1-3; CDR3 DNA: TGTGCCAGCAGCCAATTCCGTGGAAACACCATATATTTT; CDR3 protein: CASSQFRGNTIYF
V gene: TRBV30; clone size: NA; D gene: TRBD2; J gene: TRBJ2-2; CDR3 DNA: TGTGCCTGGAGGGTTAGCGGGCTCGCGAACACCGGGGAGCTGTTTTTT; CDR3 protein: CAWRVSGLANTGELFF
V gene: TRBV7-6; clone size: NA; D gene: NA; J gene: TRBJ1-4; CDR3 DNA: TGTGCCAGCAGCTTATCACGGGGGGCCAAGACTGAAAAACTGTTTTTT; CDR3 protein: CASSLSRGAKTEKLFF
V gene: TRBV18; clone size: NA; D gene: TRBD1; J gene: TRBJ2-7; CDR3 DNA: TGTGCCAGCTCACAGACAGGGGGTTCCTACGAGCAGTACTTC; CDR3 protein: CASSQTGGSYEQYF
V gene: TRBV5-1; clone size: few; D gene: NA; J gene: TRBJ1-4; CDR3 DNA: TGCGCCAGCAGCTTGTTTGGGACACTCGCCCCTAATGAAAAACTGTTTTTT; CDR3 protein: CASSLFGTLAPNEKLFF